The TCR beta chain under discussion was sequenced for a study of OX40 agonist ivuxolimab in advanced cancers. Study overall: Among those treated, three patients had partial responses, one with hepatocellular carcinoma and two with cutaneous melanoma.

About this clone: What it binds is unknown.

The method was immunoSEQ multiplex PCR; TCRdb's version includes in-frame clones alone and lacks a portion of them. The sample holds fewer than 65,000 clones; roughly 87% are singletons and the top ten take about 0.34%. The study, taken as a whole, reports: On average, a greater number of expanded clones characterised CD8+ T cells relative to CD4+. CD4+ and CD8+ T cells in blood underwent clonal expansion by week 6 at 0.1 to 3.0 mg/kg.

Germline V gene data show CDR1 as SGHTA and CDR2 as FQGNSA. CDR3 length: 13 amino acids. Trimming removed 3 bases at V and 7 bases at J, with 11 bases between. Source: CD4+ or CD8+ T cells sorted from blood, taken in a trial of the OX40 agonist ivuxolimab. This sequence originates from an adult with an advanced solid tumor such as melanoma, head and neck, liver or kidney cancer. J is TRBJ2-3 and V is TRBV7-2, with no clear D. The CDR3 coding sequence is TGTGCCAGCAGCTTCCAGCAGCGAAATACGCAGTATTTT. Translated, it gives CASSFQQRNTQYF.